The 13 T cell receptor beta chains given below trace back to one sample, sequenced in a study of T cell clonotyping in hematopoietic cell transplantation. Using immunoSEQ multiplex PCR, the repertoire was profiled, and TCRdb retains in-frame clones only, with some absent. The sample has some 16,000 clones; around 93% are singletons. Time point here: recipient sample about 28 days before transplant, after cytoreduction. The sample consisted of peripheral blood mononuclear cells, taken before stem cell transplant. These receptors were taken from a man younger than 30 with biphenotypic leukemia. Some clones in this sample may be carry-over from other donors' samples.

V is TRBV27 and J is TRBJ2-7; 10 bases are a match to TRBD1. This CDR3 has 13 amino acids. Germline V gene data show CDR1 as MNHEY and CDR2 as SMNVEV (reference sequence). Unmatched junction bases numbered 4, after V lost 6 bases and J lost 5 bases. The CDR3, as DNA: TGTGCCAGCAGCTCAGGACAGGGGGACGAGCAGTACTTC. Amino acid sequence: CASSSGQGDEQYF.

This rearrangement joins TRBV7-2 to TRBJ2-3; 7 positions agree with TRBD2. Losses at the gene ends were 5 bases for V and 6 bases for J; bases not matched to a gene: 8. Germline V gene data show CDR1 as SGHTA and CDR2 as FQGNSA. The CDR3 contains 14 residues. CDR3 DNA sequence: TGTGCCAGCAGCGTCACTAGCGCCGGGGATACGCAGTATTTT. This gives the protein CASSVTSAGDTQYF.

The CDR3: CASSQRTGGGTEAFF. The CDR3 region has the DNA TGCGCCAGCAGCCAAAGGACAGGGGGCGGCACTGAAGCTTTCTTT. The V and J genes are TRBV5-1 and TRBJ1-1; 11 bases fit TRBD1. There are 15 residues in the CDR3. Germline V gene sequence: CDR1 SGHRS, CDR2 YFSETQ. With V trimmed by 4 bases and J by 4 bases, 6 bases remained unmatched.

V is TRBV6-6 and J is TRBJ2-1; D is uncertain. CDR1 is MNHNY and CDR2 is SVGAGI in the germline V gene (reference sequence). The V end lost 2 bases, the J end lost 7 bases, and 3 bases lay between the germline ends. The CDR3 runs 11 residues. The CDR3 coding sequence is TGTGCCAGCAGTTACAAGAATGAGCAGTTCTTC. This sequence encodes CASSYKNEQFF.

This chain joins TRBV9 and TRBJ2-7; D is tentatively TRBD1 or TRBD2 (5 bases each). Deletions cut 3 bases from V and 3 bases from J, with 19 bases between. Germline lookup yields CDR1 SGDLS and CDR2 YYNGEE. The CDR3 extends over 16 amino acids. In DNA form, the CDR3 reads TGTGCCAGCAGCGCAATGACCGGGACGGACAACTACGAGCAGTACTTC. Translating it yields CASSAMTGTDNYEQYF. Complete variable domain (other parts from reference TRBV9 and TRBJ2-7): DSGVTQTPKHLITATGQRVTLRCSPRSGDLSVYWYQQSLDQGLQFLIQYYNGEERAKGNILERFSAQQFPDLHSELNLSSLELGDSALYFCASSAMTGTDNYEQYFGPGTRLTVT.

The genes are TRBV7-2 and TRBJ1-5, with D uncertain. The germline V gene has CDR1 SGHTA and CDR2 FQGNSA. V shed 5 bases and J shed 6 bases, with 14 bases lying between them. This CDR3 has 14 residues. CDR3 nucleotides: TGTGCCAGCAGCCCTGACTCCCGCGGTCAGCCCCAGCATTTT. This encodes CASSPDSRGQPQHF.

V and J are TRBV30 and TRBJ2-1; possibly TRBD1 for D (6 bases). In germline, CDR1 is GTSNPN, CDR2 SVGIG (reference sequence). The CDR3 has 16 residues. Trimming removed 4 bases at V and 0 bases at J, with 16 bases between. CDR3 DNA sequence: TGTGCCTGGACGTCGGGACATTGGAGCTCCTACAATGAGCAGTTCTTC. Protein: CAWTSGHWSSYNEQFF.

The V and J genes are TRBV6-1 and TRBJ1-2, with D possibly being TRBD1 (5 bases). Trimming shortened V by 2 bases and J by 3 bases, and 22 bases separated the two germline ends. Germline CDR1 reads MNHNS; CDR2 reads SASEGT. The CDR3 contains 18 residues. In DNA, the CDR3 is TGTGCCAGCAGTGAATATATTGCAGGGTCCGCGCCAGACTATGGCTACACCTTC. Protein: CASSEYIAGSAPDYGYTF.

The chain links TRBV4-3 to TRBJ2-3; 8 bases map to TRBD2. The V segment lost 4 bases and the J segment 6 bases; nucleotides outside the gene matches: 9. CDR3 size: 15 residues. Germline-derived CDR1 and CDR2 are LGHNA and YSLEER. The CDR3: CASSPDRAGVDTQYF. CDR3 nucleotide sequence: TGCGCCAGCAGCCCCGACCGAGCGGGGGTCGATACGCAGTATTTT.

The chain recombines TRBV7-2 with TRBJ2-5; 13 nucleotides match TRBD2. The ends lost 3 bases at V and 7 bases at J; junction bases unmatched: 11. The CDR3 has 17 residues. Germline V gives CDR1 SGHTA, CDR2 FQGNSA. The CDR3 sequence: CASSFGTSGDLRGTQYF. In nucleotides, the CDR3 is TGTGCCAGCAGCTTCGGGACTAGCGGGGACCTCAGGGGGACCCAGTACTTC.

V and J are TRBV4-3 and TRBJ1-2; 9 nucleotides match TRBD1. V shed 3 bases, J shed 8 bases, and the junction held 10 bases outside the gene matches. Germline CDR1 reads LGHNA; CDR2 reads YSLEER. This CDR3 contains 15 residues. The CDR3 is CASSQALDRGWGYTF. The CDR3, as DNA: TGCGCCAGCAGCCAGGCCCTGGACAGGGGATGGGGCTACACCTTC.

The CDR3 DNA sequence: TGCAGTTATCGGGCCAGCAGCAATCAGCCCCAGCATTTT. Translation gives CSYRASSNQPQHF. The genes are TRBV29-1 and TRBJ1-5; the D is unclear. The CDR3 consists of 13 residues. From germline, CDR1 is SQVTM and CDR2 ANQGSEA.

The rearrangement links TRBV16 to TRBJ1-1; D is unclear. The CDR3 totals 14 residues. Germline loops: CDR1 KGHSY, CDR2 FQNENV. V shed 3 bases and J shed 0 bases, with 8 bases lying between them. DNA for the CDR3: TGTGCCAGCAGCCAGGCCCAGGTGAACACTGAAGCTTTCTTT. Protein sequence: CASSQAQVNTEAFF.